One and the same sample provided the 20 T cell receptor beta chains below, sequenced in a study of T cells of healthy individuals. A single record per CDR3 protein comes from TCRdb applying MiXCR to the 5' RACE reads. This sample carries more than 85,000 distinct CDR3 sequences, 17% of them seen once, and the ten largest clones take 6% to 8%. These receptors were obtained from a human donor in good health.

J is TRBJ2-2 and V is TRBV2; TRBD2 is a possible D gene (6 bases). Looked up from germline, CDR1 is SNHLY and CDR2 is FYNNEI. The CDR3 is 14 residues long. Deletions cut 6 bases from V and 0 bases from J, with 8 bases between. CDR3 nucleotides: TGTGCCAGCAGGTCTAGCGCGAACACCGGGGAGCTGTTTTTT. Translation gives CASRSSANTGELFF.

This clonotype was detected only a few times. V usage is TRBV27 and J usage is TRBJ2-7; TRBD1 matches 10 bases. Germline V lookup: CDR1 MNHEY, CDR2 SMNVEV (reference sequence). This CDR3 is 17 amino acids long. V lost 8 bases to trimming and J lost 4 bases; unmatched junction nucleotides: 17. The CDR3: CASRFPSTRDRGYEQYF. The CDR3 coding sequence is TGTGCCAGCCGATTCCCCTCCACTCGGGACAGGGGTTACGAGCAGTACTTC.

This chain uses TRBV7-9 with TRBJ1-6; no clear D gene. CDR3 length equals 14 residues. Trimming shortened V by 0 bases and J by 10 bases, and 10 bases separated the two germline ends. In germline, CDR1 is SEHNR, CDR2 FQNEAQ (reference sequence). This CDR3 reads CASSLAQALSPLHF. CDR3 in DNA: TGTGCCAGCAGCTTAGCGCAGGCGTTATCACCCCTCCACTTT.

This clonotype was counted ten times or more. The V and J genes are TRBV5-1 and TRBJ2-1; 10 bases map to TRBD2. The CDR3 is 16 residues long. Looked up from germline, CDR1 is SGHRS and CDR2 is YFSETQ. Germline trimming cut 0 bases from V and 7 bases from J; bases unmatched to any gene: 7. The CDR3 here is CASSLVAGGPMNEQFF. The CDR3, as DNA: TGCGCCAGCAGCTTGGTAGCGGGAGGCCCTATGAATGAGCAGTTCTTC. Drawing the rest from reference TRBV5-1 and TRBJ2-1, the complete variable domain is KAGVTQTPRYLIKTRGQQVTLSCSPISGHRSVSWYQQTPGQGLQFLFEYFSETQRNKGNFPGRFSGRQFSNSRSEMNVSTLELGDSALYLCASSLVAGGPMNEQFFGPGTRLTVL.

The chain carries TRBV29-1 and TRBJ1-1; D not certain. This CDR3 has 14 amino acids. CDR1 and CDR2 (germline): SQVTM, ANQGSEA. Trimming took 2 bases from V and 0 from J, leaving 10 bases between them. The CDR3 nucleotides are TGCAGCGTTGAACAGGCCGGAATGAACACTGAAGCTTTCTTT. Its protein product is CSVEQAGMNTEAFF.

This clonotype was seen a single time. The chain links TRBV4-2 to TRBJ1-1, with unresolved D. The V gene lost 5 bases and the J gene lost 4 bases, with 14 bases spanning the gap. CDR3 size: 14 residues. Germline V gene data show CDR1 as LGHNA and CDR2 as YNFKEQ. The CDR3 DNA is TGTGCCAGCAGCACCCCGGGAACGGGCACTGAAGCTTTCTTT. Protein: CASSTPGTGTEAFF.

Many counts were recorded for this clonotype. The V call is TRBV5-1, the J call TRBJ2-3, with unresolved D. Germline CDR1 is SGHRS and CDR2 is YFSETQ. V shed 4 bases and J shed 3 bases, with 12 bases lying between them. CDR3 length: 14 amino acids. The CDR3 DNA is TGCGCCAGCAGCCCGACCGGTAGGACAGATACGCAGTATTTT. Protein product: CASSPTGRTDTQYF.

This clonotype was recorded many times. The V gene is TRBV7-2, the J gene TRBJ2-1; 9 positions match TRBD2. The trim removed 1 base at V and 5 bases at J, leaving 3 bases unmatched. Germline values: CDR1 SGHTA, CDR2 FQGNSA. The CDR3 runs 15 residues. The chain's CDR3 is CASSLGLAGNNEQFF. The DNA for the CDR3 is TGTGCCAGCAGCTTAGGGCTAGCGGGGAACAATGAGCAGTTCTTC.

The rearrangement uses TRBV11-3 and TRBJ2-1; TRBD2 matches 9 bases. Germline V lookup: CDR1 SGHNT, CDR2 YENEEA. The CDR3 sequence is 15 residues long. V lost 5 bases, J lost 4 bases, and 6 bases stayed unmatched. CDR3: CASSVIAGAYNEQFF. For the CDR3, the DNA is TGTGCCAGCAGCGTAATAGCGGGAGCTTACAATGAGCAGTTCTTC.

The V and J genes are TRBV9 and TRBJ2-1; 7 bases are a match to TRBD2. This CDR3 spans 15 amino acids. Germline V gene data show CDR1 as SGDLS and CDR2 as YYNGEE. The junction had 5 bases not matched to a gene; V was cut back by 4 bases and J by 1 base. The CDR3 bases are TGTGCCAGCAGCCACCTAGCGGCTTCCTACAATGAGCAGTTCTTC. It codes for CASSHLAASYNEQFF.

This clonotype came up a few times. This sequence joins TRBV29-1 and TRBJ1-1; no reliable D call. This CDR3 is built from 12 residues. Trimming left V 0 bases short and J 1 base short, with 3 bases between. Germline V gene lookup returns CDR1 SQVTM and CDR2 ANQGSEA. CDR3 loop: CSVEDTNTEAFF. The CDR3 bases are TGCAGCGTTGAAGATACGAACACTGAAGCTTTCTTT.

Many counts were recorded for this clonotype. The chain carries TRBV20-1 and TRBJ1-5; possibly TRBD1 for D (5 bases). Germline CDR1 DFQATT, CDR2 SNEGSKA (reference sequence). This CDR3 has 12 residues. The V gene lost 4 bases and the J gene lost 7 bases, with 11 bases spanning the gap. The CDR3 here is CSAKEGSQPQHF. In DNA form, the CDR3 reads TGCAGTGCTAAAGAGGGGTCCCAGCCCCAGCATTTT.

This clonotype has at least ten counts. The gene calls are TRBV6-6 and TRBJ2-3; 7 bases are shared with TRBD1. This CDR3 is built from 15 residues. With 5 bases clipped from V and 0 bases from J, the junction kept 5 bases outside the gene matches. Germline V gene lookup returns CDR1 MNHNY and CDR2 SVGAGI (reference sequence). CDR3 DNA sequence: TGTGCCAGCAGTAGGGACAGCCCTAGCACAGATACGCAGTATTTT. Its translation is CASSRDSPSTDTQYF.

The table lists this clonotype with a few counts. For the CDR3, the DNA is TGTGCCAGCATGGACGGACTCACAGATACGCAGTATTTT. It specifies CASMDGLTDTQYF. The chain combines TRBV5-5 with TRBJ2-3; the D gene is possibly TRBD2 (5 bases). The CDR3 length is 13 residues. The V end lost 6 bases, the J end lost 2 bases, and 10 bases lay between the germline ends. Per the germline V gene, CDR1 is SGHKS and CDR2 is YYEKEE (reference sequence).

This clonotype appeared many times. The rearrangement uses TRBV5-1 and TRBJ2-3; a possible D gene is TRBD2 (5 bases). Trimming removed 4 bases from V and 4 bases from J, with 19 bases in between. This CDR3 spans 16 amino acids. Germline V lookup: CDR1 SGHRS, CDR2 YFSETQ. In nucleotides, the CDR3 is TGCGCCAGCAGCCCCGGCCATTTCGGAGGCCCAGATACGCAGTATTTT. It codes for CASSPGHFGGPDTQYF.

This clonotype was counted a few times. DNA of the CDR3: TGCGCCAGCAGCTTGAAGGGACAGGGAGAAAACTATGGCTACACCTTC. This translates into CASSLKGQGENYGYTF. The chain couples TRBV5-1 to TRBJ1-2, with 9 bases matching TRBD1. Germline CDR1 SGHRS, CDR2 YFSETQ. Trimming removed 1 base from V and 2 bases from J; junction bases left unmatched: 6. The CDR3 loop spans 16 amino acids.

Ten or more counts support this clonotype. The chain couples TRBV28 to TRBJ1-3, with D uncertain. V was shortened by 1 base and J by 2 bases, with 9 bases between the two germline ends. The CDR3 spans 15 residues. Per germline, CDR1 MDHEN and CDR2 SYDVKM. The CDR3 coding sequence is TGTGCCAGCAGTTTATTGCCGGGGACTGGAAACACCATATATTTT. The encoded protein is CASSLLPGTGNTIYF.

This clonotype appeared many times. This chain links TRBV11-3 with TRBJ2-5; D is possibly TRBD1 (5 bases). CDR1 and CDR2 (germline): SGHNT, YENEEA. Trimming took off 1 base at V and 5 bases at J, with 14 bases between the two ends. The CDR3 extends over 15 amino acids. CDR3: CASSLGFGHPETQYF. The CDR3 DNA reads TGTGCCAGCAGCTTAGGGTTTGGACATCCGGAGACCCAGTACTTC.

This clonotype occurred many times. The V call is TRBV20-1, the J call TRBJ1-1; 7 bases match TRBD1. This CDR3 is built from 13 residues. Trimming took 6 bases from V and 2 from J; bases not matched to a gene: 6. Per the germline V gene, CDR1 is DFQATT and CDR2 is SNEGSKA (reference sequence). The CDR3 here is CSARDRINTEAFF. CDR3 DNA sequence: TGCAGTGCCCGGGACAGAATTAACACTGAAGCTTTCTTT.

A note on this clonotype: At one end, the junction sequence differs from germline, possibly due to a read error. The V and J genes are TRBV28 and TRBJ2-6; D is ambiguous. Germline CDR1 is MDHEN and CDR2 is SYDVKM. The CDR3 runs to 18 residues. CDR3 protein: CANSFVLRISGGANVLTF. CDR3 DNA: TGTGCCAACAGTTTCGTCTTACGGATCTCTGGTGGGGCCAACGTCCTGACTTTC.